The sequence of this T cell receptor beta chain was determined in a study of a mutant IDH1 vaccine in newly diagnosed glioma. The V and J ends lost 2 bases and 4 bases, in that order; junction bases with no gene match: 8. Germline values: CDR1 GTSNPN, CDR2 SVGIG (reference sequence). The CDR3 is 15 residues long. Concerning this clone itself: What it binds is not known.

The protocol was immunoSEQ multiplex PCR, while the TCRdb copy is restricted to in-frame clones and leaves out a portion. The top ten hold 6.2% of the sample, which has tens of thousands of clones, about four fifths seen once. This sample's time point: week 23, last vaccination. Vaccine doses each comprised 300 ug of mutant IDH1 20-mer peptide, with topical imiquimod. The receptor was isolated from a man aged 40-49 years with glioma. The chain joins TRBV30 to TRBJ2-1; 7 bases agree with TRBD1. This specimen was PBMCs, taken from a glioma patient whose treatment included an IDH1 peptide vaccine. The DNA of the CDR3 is TGTGCCTGGAGTCAAACCGGGACAGCATACAATGAGCAGTTCTTC. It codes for CAWSQTGTAYNEQFF. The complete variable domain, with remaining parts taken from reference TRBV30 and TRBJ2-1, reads SQTIHQWPATLVQPVGSPLSLECTVEGTSNPNLYWYRQAAGRGLQLLFYSVGIGQISSEVPQNLSASRPQDRQFILSSKKLLLSDSGFYLCAWSQTGTAYNEQFFGPGTRLTVL.